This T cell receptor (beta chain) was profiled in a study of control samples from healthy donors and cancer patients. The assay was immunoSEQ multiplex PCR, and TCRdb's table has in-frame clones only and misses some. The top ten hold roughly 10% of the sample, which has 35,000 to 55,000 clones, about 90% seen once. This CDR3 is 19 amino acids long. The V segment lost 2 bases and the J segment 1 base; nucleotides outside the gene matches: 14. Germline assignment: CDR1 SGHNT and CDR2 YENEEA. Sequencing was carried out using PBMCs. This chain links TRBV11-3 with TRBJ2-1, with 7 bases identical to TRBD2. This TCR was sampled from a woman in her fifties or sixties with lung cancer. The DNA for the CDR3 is TGTGCCAGCAGCTTAATTGGATCTCGGGGGGAGGGGTCCTACAATGAGCAGTTCTTC. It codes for CASSLIGSRGEGSYNEQFF. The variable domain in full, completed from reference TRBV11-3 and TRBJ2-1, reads EAGVVQSPRYKIIEKKQPVAFWCNPISGHNTLYWYLQNLGQGPELLIRYENEEAVDDSQLPKDRFSAERLKGVDSTLKIQPAELGDSAVYLCASSLIGSRGEGSYNEQFFGPGTRLTVL.